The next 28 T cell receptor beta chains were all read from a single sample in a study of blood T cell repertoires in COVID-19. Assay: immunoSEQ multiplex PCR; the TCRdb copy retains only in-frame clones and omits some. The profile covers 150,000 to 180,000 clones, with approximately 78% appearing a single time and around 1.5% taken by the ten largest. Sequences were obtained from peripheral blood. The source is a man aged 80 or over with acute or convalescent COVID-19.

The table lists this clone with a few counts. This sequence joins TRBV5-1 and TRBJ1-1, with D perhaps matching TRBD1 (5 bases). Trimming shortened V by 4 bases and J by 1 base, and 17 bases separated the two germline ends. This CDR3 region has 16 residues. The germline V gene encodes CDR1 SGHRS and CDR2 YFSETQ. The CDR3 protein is CASSPFPGGGNTEAFF. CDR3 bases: TGCGCCAGCAGCCCCTTCCCCGGGGGAGGGAACACTGAAGCTTTCTTT.

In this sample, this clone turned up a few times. CDR3: CASSGIAGPSGELFF. CDR3 nucleotides: TGCGCCAGCAGTGGGATAGCGGGCCCTTCCGGGGAGCTGTTTTTT. This rearrangement joins TRBV10-1 to TRBJ2-2, with TRBD2 matching over 7 bases. V lost 4 bases to trimming and J lost 6 bases; unmatched junction nucleotides: 8. Germline CDR1 reads WNHNN; CDR2 reads SYGVQD (reference sequence). The CDR3 is 15 residues long.

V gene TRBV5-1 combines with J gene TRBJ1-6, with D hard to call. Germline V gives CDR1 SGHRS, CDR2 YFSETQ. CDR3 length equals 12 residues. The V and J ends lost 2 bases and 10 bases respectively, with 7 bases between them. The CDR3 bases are TGCGCCAGCAGCTTTGGCAGATCACCCCTCCACTTT. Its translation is CASSFGRSPLHF.

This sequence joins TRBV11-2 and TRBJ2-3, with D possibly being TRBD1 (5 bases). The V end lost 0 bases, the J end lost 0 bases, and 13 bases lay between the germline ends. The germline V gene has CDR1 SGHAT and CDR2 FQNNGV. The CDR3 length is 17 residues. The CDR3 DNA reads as TGTGCCAGCAGCTTAGAAAGGGCCCAGGGTAGCACAGATACGCAGTATTTT. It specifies CASSLERAQGSTDTQYF.

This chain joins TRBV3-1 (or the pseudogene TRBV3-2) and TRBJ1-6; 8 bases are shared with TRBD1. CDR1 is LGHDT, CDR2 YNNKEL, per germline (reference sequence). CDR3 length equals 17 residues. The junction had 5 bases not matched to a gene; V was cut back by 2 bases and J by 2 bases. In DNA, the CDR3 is TGTGCCAGCAGCCAAAACACAGGGGGACCCTATAATTCACCCCTCCACTTT. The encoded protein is CASSQNTGGPYNSPLHF.

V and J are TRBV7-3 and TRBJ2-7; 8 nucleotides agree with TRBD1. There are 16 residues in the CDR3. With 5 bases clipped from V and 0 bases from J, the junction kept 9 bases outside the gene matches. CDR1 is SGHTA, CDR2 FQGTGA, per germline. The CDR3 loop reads CASSQTGGSGSYEQYF. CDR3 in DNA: TGTGCCAGCAGCCAAACAGGGGGGTCGGGCTCCTACGAGCAGTACTTC.

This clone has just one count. CDR3 sequence reads: CASSPDWTGGQETQYF. The CDR3 DNA follows: TGTGCCAGCAGTCCAGATTGGACAGGCGGGCAAGAGACCCAGTACTTC. V gene TRBV2 combines with J gene TRBJ2-5; 7 positions agree with TRBD1. V dropped 5 bases and J dropped 2; count of bases not matched to a gene: 11. The CDR3 is 16 amino acids. Germline V gene sequence: CDR1 SNHLY, CDR2 FYNNEI. The full variable domain, its missing parts supplied by reference TRBV2 and TRBJ2-5, is EPEVTQTPSHQVTQMGQEVILRCVPISNHLYFYWYRQILGQKVEFLVSFYNNEISEKSEIFDDQFSVERPDGSNFTLKIRSTKLEDSAMYFCASSPDWTGGQETQYFGPGTRLLVL.

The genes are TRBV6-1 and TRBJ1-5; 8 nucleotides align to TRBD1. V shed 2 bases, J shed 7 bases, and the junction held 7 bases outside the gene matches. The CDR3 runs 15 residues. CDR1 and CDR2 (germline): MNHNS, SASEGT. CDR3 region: CASSENTGGGQPQHF. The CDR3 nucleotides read TGTGCCAGCAGTGAAAACACAGGGGGAGGCCAGCCCCAGCATTTT.

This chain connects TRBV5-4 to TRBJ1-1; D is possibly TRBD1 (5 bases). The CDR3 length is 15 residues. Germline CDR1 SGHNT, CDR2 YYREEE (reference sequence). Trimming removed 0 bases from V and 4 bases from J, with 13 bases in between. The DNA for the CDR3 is TGTGCCAGCAGCTTGGGATCAGGGCAGGGCACTGAAGCTTTCTTT. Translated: CASSLGSGQGTEAFF.

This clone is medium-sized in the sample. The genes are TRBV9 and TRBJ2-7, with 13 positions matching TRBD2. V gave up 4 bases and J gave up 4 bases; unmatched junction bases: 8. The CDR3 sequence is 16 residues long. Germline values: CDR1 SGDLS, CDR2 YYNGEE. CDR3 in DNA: TGTGCCAGCAGCCCAGGGACTAGCGGGGTCTTTTACGAGCAGTACTTC. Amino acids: CASSPGTSGVFYEQYF.

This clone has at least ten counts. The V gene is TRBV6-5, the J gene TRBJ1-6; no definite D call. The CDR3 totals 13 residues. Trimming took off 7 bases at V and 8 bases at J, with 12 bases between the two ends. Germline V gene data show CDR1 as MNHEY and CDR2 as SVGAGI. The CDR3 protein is CASNPNLHSPLHF. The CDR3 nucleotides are TGTGCCAGCAACCCCAACTTGCATTCACCCCTCCACTTT.

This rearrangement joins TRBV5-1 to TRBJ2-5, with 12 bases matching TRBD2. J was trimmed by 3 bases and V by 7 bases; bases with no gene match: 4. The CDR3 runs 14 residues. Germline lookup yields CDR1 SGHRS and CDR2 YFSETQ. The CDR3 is CASGASGGEETQYF. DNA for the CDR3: TGCGCCAGCGGCGCTAGCGGGGGGGAAGAGACCCAGTACTTC.

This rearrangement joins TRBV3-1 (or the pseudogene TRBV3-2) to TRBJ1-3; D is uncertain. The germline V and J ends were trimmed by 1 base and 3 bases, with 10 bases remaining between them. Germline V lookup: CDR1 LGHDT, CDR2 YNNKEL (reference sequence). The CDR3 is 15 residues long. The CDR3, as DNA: TGTGCCAGCAGCCAAGGGGCGGGCGGTGGAAACACCATATATTTT. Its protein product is CASSQGAGGGNTIYF.

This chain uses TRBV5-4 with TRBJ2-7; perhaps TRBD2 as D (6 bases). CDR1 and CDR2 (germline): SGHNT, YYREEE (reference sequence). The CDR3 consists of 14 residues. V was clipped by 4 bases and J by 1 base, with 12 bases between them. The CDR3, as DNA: TGTGCCAGCAGCGTTGCGGGACTGTCCTACGAGCAGTACTTC. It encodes CASSVAGLSYEQYF.

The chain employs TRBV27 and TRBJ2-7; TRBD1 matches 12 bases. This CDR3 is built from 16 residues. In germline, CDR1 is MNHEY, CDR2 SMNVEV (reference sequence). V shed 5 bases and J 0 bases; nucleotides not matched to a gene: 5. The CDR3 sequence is CASSPGQGASSYEQYF. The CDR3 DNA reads TGTGCCAGCAGTCCGGGACAGGGGGCGAGCTCCTACGAGCAGTACTTC.

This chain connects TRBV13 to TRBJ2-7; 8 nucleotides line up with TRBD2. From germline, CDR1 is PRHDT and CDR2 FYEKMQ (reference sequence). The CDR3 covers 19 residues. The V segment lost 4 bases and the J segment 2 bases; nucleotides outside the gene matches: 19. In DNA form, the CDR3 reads TGTGCCAGCAGCTCTTTCACACTAGGAAGACTAGCGCGGCCCTACGAGCAGTACTTC. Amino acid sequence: CASSSFTLGRLARPYEQYF.

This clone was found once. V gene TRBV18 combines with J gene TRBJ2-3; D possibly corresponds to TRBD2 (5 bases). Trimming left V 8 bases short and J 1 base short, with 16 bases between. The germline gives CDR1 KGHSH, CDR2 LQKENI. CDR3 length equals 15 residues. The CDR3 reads CASSVSRGGTDTQYF. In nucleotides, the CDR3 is TGTGCCAGCAGTGTGAGTCGGGGTGGCACAGATACGCAGTATTTT.

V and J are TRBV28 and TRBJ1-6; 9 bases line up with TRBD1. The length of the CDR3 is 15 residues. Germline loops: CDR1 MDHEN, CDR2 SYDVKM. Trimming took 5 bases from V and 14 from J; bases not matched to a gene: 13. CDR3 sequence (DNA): TGTGCCAGCAGTGGGGGACAGGGCCTCCAGGATACCCTCCACTTT. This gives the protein CASSGGQGLQDTLHF.

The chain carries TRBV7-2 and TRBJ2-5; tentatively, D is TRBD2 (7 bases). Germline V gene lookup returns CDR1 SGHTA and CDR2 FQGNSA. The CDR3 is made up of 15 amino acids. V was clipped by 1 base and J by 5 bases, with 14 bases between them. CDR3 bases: TGTGCCAGCAGCTTAGGGGGGGGGCAGCGGGAGACCCAGTACTTC. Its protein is CASSLGGGQRETQYF.

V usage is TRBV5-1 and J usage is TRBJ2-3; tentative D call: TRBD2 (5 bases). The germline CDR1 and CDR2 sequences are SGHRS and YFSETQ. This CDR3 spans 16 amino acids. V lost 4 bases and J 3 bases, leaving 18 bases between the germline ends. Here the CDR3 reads CASSVAASGGTDTQYF. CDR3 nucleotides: TGCGCCAGCAGCGTCGCCGCCTCTGGAGGAACAGATACGCAGTATTTT.

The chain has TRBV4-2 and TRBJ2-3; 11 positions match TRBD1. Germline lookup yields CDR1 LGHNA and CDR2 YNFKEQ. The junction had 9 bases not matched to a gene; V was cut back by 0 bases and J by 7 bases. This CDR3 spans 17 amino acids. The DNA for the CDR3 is TGTGCCAGCAGCCAAGAGGTAGGACAGGGGGCAAGTCATACGCAGTATTTT. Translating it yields CASSQEVGQGASHTQYF.

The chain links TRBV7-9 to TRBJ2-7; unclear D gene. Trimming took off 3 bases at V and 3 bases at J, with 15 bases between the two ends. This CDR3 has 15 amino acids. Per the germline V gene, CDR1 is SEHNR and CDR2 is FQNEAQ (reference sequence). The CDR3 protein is CASSFLSAENYEQYF. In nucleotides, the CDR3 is TGTGCCAGCAGCTTTTTGTCCGCGGAAAACTACGAGCAGTACTTC.

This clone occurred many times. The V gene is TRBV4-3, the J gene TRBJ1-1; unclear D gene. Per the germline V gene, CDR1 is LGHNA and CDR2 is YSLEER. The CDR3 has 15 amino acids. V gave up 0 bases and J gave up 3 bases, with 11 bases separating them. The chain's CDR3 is CASSQEGGEYTEAFF. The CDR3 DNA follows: TGCGCCAGCAGCCAAGAAGGAGGAGAGTACACTGAAGCTTTCTTT.

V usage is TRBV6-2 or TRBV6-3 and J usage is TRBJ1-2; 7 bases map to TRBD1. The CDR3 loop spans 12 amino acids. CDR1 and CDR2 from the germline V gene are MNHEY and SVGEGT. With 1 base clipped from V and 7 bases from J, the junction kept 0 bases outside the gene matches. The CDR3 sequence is CASSYYRGGYTF. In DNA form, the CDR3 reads TGTGCCAGCAGTTACTACAGGGGTGGCTACACCTTC.

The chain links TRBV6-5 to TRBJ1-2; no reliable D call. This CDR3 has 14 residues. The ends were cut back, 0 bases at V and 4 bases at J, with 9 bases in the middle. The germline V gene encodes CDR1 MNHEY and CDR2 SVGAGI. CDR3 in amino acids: CASSYSGGRYGYTF. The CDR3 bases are TGTGCCAGCAGTTACTCCGGTGGGCGCTATGGCTACACCTTC.

The CDR3 DNA reads TGTGCCAGCTCACCGTCCGGGACACAGCACGCACCCCTCCACTTT. Its protein is CASSPSGTQHAPLHF. The chain links TRBV18 to TRBJ1-6; perhaps TRBD1 as D (6 bases). Trimming left V 3 bases short and J 11 bases short, with 17 bases between. Germline loops: CDR1 KGHSH, CDR2 LQKENI. The CDR3 is 15 amino acids.

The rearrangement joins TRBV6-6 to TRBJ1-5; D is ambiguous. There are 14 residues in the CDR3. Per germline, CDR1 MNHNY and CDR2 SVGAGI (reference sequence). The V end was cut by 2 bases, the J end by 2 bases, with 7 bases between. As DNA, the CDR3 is TGTGCCAGCAGTTACGATCAGGGCAATCAGCCCCAGCATTTT. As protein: CASSYDQGNQPQHF.

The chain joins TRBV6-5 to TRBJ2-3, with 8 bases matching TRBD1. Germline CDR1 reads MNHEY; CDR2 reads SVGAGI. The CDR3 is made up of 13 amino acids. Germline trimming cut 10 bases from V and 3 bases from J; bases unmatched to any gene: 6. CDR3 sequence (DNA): TGTGCCATCCTCGGACAGGGTACAGATACGCAGTATTTT. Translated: CAILGQGTDTQYF.